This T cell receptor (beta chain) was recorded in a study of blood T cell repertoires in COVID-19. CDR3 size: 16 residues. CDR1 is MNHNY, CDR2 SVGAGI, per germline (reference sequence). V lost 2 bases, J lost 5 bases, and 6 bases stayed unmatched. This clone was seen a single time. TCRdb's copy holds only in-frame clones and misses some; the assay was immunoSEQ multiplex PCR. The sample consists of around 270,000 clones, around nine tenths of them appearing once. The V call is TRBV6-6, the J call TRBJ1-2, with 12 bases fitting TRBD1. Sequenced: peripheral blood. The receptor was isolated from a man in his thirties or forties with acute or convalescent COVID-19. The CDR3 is CASSYESGQGAYGYTF. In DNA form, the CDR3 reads TGTGCCAGCAGTTACGAATCGGGACAGGGGGCATATGGCTACACCTTC.